A single sample is the source of the 27 T cell receptor beta chains below, sequenced in a study of OX40 agonist ivuxolimab in advanced cancers. The protocol was immunoSEQ multiplex PCR, while the TCRdb copy is restricted to in-frame clones and leaves out a portion. The sample includes about 64,000 clones, about 90% of them seen just once. The sequences come from CD4+ or CD8+ T cells sorted from blood, collected in a trial of the OX40 agonist ivuxolimab. The receptors come from an adult with an advanced solid tumor such as melanoma, head and neck, liver or kidney cancer.

J is TRBJ1-1 and V is TRBV6-1; no reliable D call. In germline, CDR1 is MNHNS, CDR2 SASEGT. The CDR3 length is 13 residues. The V end was cut by 6 bases, the J end by 0 bases, with 8 bases between. The CDR3, as DNA: TGTGCCAGCAGGACAACCATGAACACTGAAGCTTTCTTT. Its protein is CASRTTMNTEAFF.

V usage is TRBV27 and J usage is TRBJ1-5, with 7 nucleotides matching TRBD1. This CDR3 is 15 amino acids long. Per germline, CDR1 MNHEY and CDR2 SMNVEV (reference sequence). V dropped 6 bases and J dropped 2; count of bases not matched to a gene: 7. The CDR3, as DNA: TGTGCCAGCAGCTCGACAGGGTTGGGCAATCAGCCCCAGCATTTT. Translated: CASSSTGLGNQPQHF.

In DNA form, the CDR3 reads TGTGCCAGCAGCAAAGCCCATCACCATTTCGGGGGGTACTACGAGCAGTACTTC. Translation gives CASSKAHHHFGGYYEQYF. The rearrangement joins TRBV21-1 to TRBJ2-7; the table's D call of TRBD2 was not tested on the DNA. TRBV21-1 is a pseudogene segment. This CDR3 is built from 18 residues.

This clone was counted between two and nine times. The chain couples TRBV5-1 to TRBJ1-5; possible D gene TRBD1, 6 bases. Trimming removed 0 bases from V and 7 bases from J, with 11 bases in between. CDR3 size: 14 residues. The germline V gene encodes CDR1 SGHRS and CDR2 YFSETQ. CDR3 sequence: CASSLGAGEQPQHF. CDR3 nucleotides: TGCGCCAGCAGCTTGGGGGCAGGGGAGCAGCCCCAGCATTTT.

The genes are TRBV5-6 and TRBJ1-5, with 8 bases that match TRBD1. The ends lost 4 bases at V and 3 bases at J; junction bases unmatched: 6. The germline CDR1 and CDR2 sequences are SGHDT and YYEEEE. The CDR3 has 15 residues. CDR3 bases: TGTGCCAGCAGCCGACAGGGGAGCTCCAATCAGCCCCAGCATTTT. Translation gives CASSRQGSSNQPQHF. The entire variable domain, with the rest obtained from reference TRBV5-6 and TRBJ1-5, is as follows: DAGVTQSPTHLIKTRGQQVTLRCSPKSGHDTVSWYQQALGQGPQFIFQYYEEEERQRGNFPDRFSGHQFPNYSSELNVNALLLGDSALYLCASSRQGSSNQPQHFGDGTRLSIL.

This clone was picked up one time. V and J are TRBV7-6 and TRBJ2-5; 9 bases map to TRBD2. CDR3 length equals 16 residues. Trimming at V came to 5 bases and at J to 5 bases, leaving 12 bases not matched to a gene. The germline V gene encodes CDR1 SGHVS and CDR2 FNYEAQ. CDR3 residues: CASSAASGVKSETQYF. Here the CDR3 DNA reads TGTGCCAGCAGCGCTGCTAGCGGGGTCAAATCGGAGACCCAGTACTTC.

The CDR3 DNA reads as TGCAGCGTTGGTTCTAGCGGGAGCAATGAGCAGTTCTTC. It encodes CSVGSSGSNEQFF. The chain uses TRBV29-1 and TRBJ2-1, with 10 bases aligning to TRBD2. V trimming: 4 bases; J trimming: 6 bases; junction bases outside the gene matches: 3. The CDR3 covers 13 residues. Germline V CDR1 and CDR2: SQVTM, ANQGSEA.

The J gene is TRBJ2-5, the V gene TRBV18; tentative D call: TRBD1 (5 bases). Germline loops: CDR1 KGHSH, CDR2 LQKENI. This CDR3 comprises 14 residues. The V gene lost 3 bases and the J gene lost 7 bases, with 15 bases spanning the gap. This CDR3 is CASSPPQGMVTQYF. CDR3 coding DNA: TGTGCCAGCTCACCCCCCCAGGGTATGGTGACCCAGTACTTC.

The genes are TRBV12-2 and TRBJ1-5; whether TRBD1, the table's D call, matches the DNA was not checked. TRBV12-2 is a pseudogene segment. CDR3 size: 17 residues. The CDR3 loop reads CASRSAPPGQINQPQHF. CDR3 bases: TGTGCAAGTCGCTCCGCTCCCCCGGGACAGATCAATCAGCCCCAGCATTTT.

This chain joins TRBV30 and TRBJ2-2; weak D call: TRBD2 (6 bases). Germline CDR1 GTSNPN, CDR2 SVGIG (reference sequence). Trimming left V 2 bases short and J 6 bases short, with 7 bases between. The CDR3 spans 12 residues. As DNA, the CDR3 is TGTGCCTGGAGTCCGGGGGCCGGGGAGCTGTTTTTT. This gives the protein CAWSPGAGELFF.

The chain carries TRBV7-2 and TRBJ2-5; the match to TRBD2 covers 12 bases. V gave up 4 bases and J gave up 4 bases; unmatched junction bases: 1. The CDR3 covers 14 residues. Germline V gene lookup returns CDR1 SGHTA and CDR2 FQGNSA. The CDR3 DNA follows: TGTGCCAGCAGCTCGGGACTAGCGGGAGAGACCCAGTACTTC. It translates to CASSSGLAGETQYF.

The CDR3 spells CASLDKPGLAGGPYVDTQYF. The CDR3 bases are TGTGCCAGCTTAGATAAACCGGGACTAGCGGGAGGGCCATATGTAGATACGCAGTATTTT. This chain links TRBV21-1 with TRBJ2-3; the table's D call, TRBD2, was not checked against the DNA. TRBV21-1 is shown as a pseudogene. The CDR3 sequence is 20 residues long.

The table lists this clone with a few counts. The chain combines TRBV28 with TRBJ1-1, with a possible D match to TRBD1 (6 bases). This CDR3 comprises 11 residues. The ends were cut back, 6 bases at V and 8 bases at J, with 10 bases in the middle. The germline V gene encodes CDR1 MDHEN and CDR2 SYDVKM. As DNA, the CDR3 is TGTGCCAGCAGCTGGACAGCCGAAGCTTTCTTT. Translation: CASSWTAEAFF.

This CDR3 reads CASSDSTGKLFF. CDR3 coding DNA: TGTGCCAGCAGTGACAGCACGGGAAAACTGTTTTTT. The chain couples TRBV25-1 to TRBJ1-4; D unclear. Per the germline V gene, CDR1 is MGHDK and CDR2 is SYGVNS. V was shortened by 3 bases and J by 10 bases, with 9 bases between the two germline ends. The CDR3 runs 12 residues.

About this clone: One junction end does not reproduce the germline sequence, and a read error may be involved. The gene calls are TRBV7-7 and TRBJ2-5; 11 bases map to TRBD1. CDR3 length: 15 residues. The germline V gene encodes CDR1 SSHAT and CDR2 FNYEAQ (reference sequence). The CDR3 sequence: CASSSGQGGGETQYF. CDR3 nucleotides: TGTGCTAGCAGCTCGGGACAGGGGGGAGGAGAGACCCAGTACTTC. The whole variable domain, remainder taken from reference TRBV7-7 and TRBJ2-5, is GAGVSQSPRYKVTKRGQDVTLRCDPISSHATLYWYQQALGQGPEFLTYFNYEAQPDKSGLPSDRFSAERPEGSISTLTIQRTEQRDSAMYRCASSSGQGGGETQYFGPGTRLLVL.

The chain couples TRBV9 to TRBJ1-1; weak D call: TRBD1 (5 bases). V lost 3 bases to trimming and J lost 9 bases, with 15 bases between them. Germline CDR1 is SGDLS and CDR2 is YYNGEE. The CDR3 contains 13 residues. The chain's CDR3 is CASSGTGLAKAFF. CDR3 nucleotide sequence: TGTGCCAGCAGCGGAACAGGTTTGGCTAAAGCTTTCTTT.

The V call is TRBV9, the J call TRBJ2-7; the D is unclear. The V end lost 1 base, the J end lost 2 bases, and 10 bases lay between the germline ends. The CDR3 has 14 amino acids. Germline-derived CDR1 and CDR2 are SGDLS and YYNGEE. For the CDR3, the DNA is TGTGCCAGCAGCGTACAGGACGGCGCCTACGAGCAGTACTTC. Translation gives CASSVQDGAYEQYF.

This chain joins TRBV19 and TRBJ2-4; 9 nucleotides match TRBD2. V lost 1 base to trimming and J lost 0 bases; unmatched junction nucleotides: 10. This CDR3 has 19 residues. Germline assignment: CDR1 LNHDA and CDR2 SQIVND (reference sequence). CDR3 amino acids: CASSIGSSGIRLAKNIQYF. CDR3 bases: TGTGCCAGTAGTATAGGGTCTAGCGGGATTAGGCTAGCCAAAAACATTCAGTACTTC.

The chain has TRBV5-1 and TRBJ2-7; TRBD2 aligns across 10 bases. V lost 4 bases, J lost 7 bases, and 11 bases stayed unmatched. This CDR3 comprises 15 residues. The germline gives CDR1 SGHRS, CDR2 YFSETQ. The CDR3 region is CASSTLAGAGGEQYF. CDR3 DNA sequence: TGCGCCAGCAGCACCCTAGCGGGAGCGGGGGGGGAGCAGTACTTC.

This clone was counted a few times. The chain employs TRBV29-1 and TRBJ1-1; D may be TRBD1 (5 bases). The germline CDR1 and CDR2 sequences are SQVTM and ANQGSEA. V was trimmed by 7 bases and J by 1 base, leaving 16 bases between them. This CDR3 has 14 amino acids. This CDR3 is CSAQLRVGNTEAFF. The CDR3 DNA is TGCAGCGCTCAACTCAGGGTAGGGAACACTGAAGCTTTCTTT.

This clone came up a few times. The chain uses TRBV7-9 and TRBJ1-1; D uncertain. The length of the CDR3 is 13 residues. Per the germline V gene, CDR1 is SEHNR and CDR2 is FQNEAQ (reference sequence). V was trimmed by 4 bases and J by 2 bases, leaving 8 bases between them. CDR3: CASSSPPNTEAFF. The CDR3 DNA follows: TGTGCCAGCAGCTCACCCCCAAACACTGAAGCTTTCTTT.

The CDR3 reads CASSPRARGRWNTEAFF. In DNA form, the CDR3 reads TGTGCCAGCAGCCCACGAGCCAGGGGGCGGTGGAACACTGAAGCTTTCTTT. The chain has TRBV7-8 and TRBJ1-1; 8 bases line up with TRBD1. CDR3 size: 17 residues. Per germline, CDR1 SGHVS and CDR2 FQNEAQ. V dropped 5 bases and J dropped 1; count of bases not matched to a gene: 12.

V usage is TRBV19 and J usage is TRBJ1-2, with 9 bases that match TRBD1. V dropped 6 bases and J dropped 5; count of bases not matched to a gene: 16. The CDR3 sequence is 17 residues long. Per the germline V gene, CDR1 is LNHDA and CDR2 is SQIVND (reference sequence). The CDR3 here is CASSPINRGPSTYGYTF. CDR3 nucleotides: TGTGCCAGTAGCCCGATAAACAGGGGGCCCTCTACTTATGGCTACACCTTC.

The genes are TRBV9 and TRBJ1-1; D not resolved. There are 14 residues in the CDR3. Germline V lookup: CDR1 SGDLS, CDR2 YYNGEE. The V and J ends lost 0 bases and 4 bases respectively, with 10 bases between them. CDR3 sequence (DNA): TGTGCCAGCAGCGTAGAGTTGGGGTTCACTGAAGCTTTCTTT. It codes for CASSVELGFTEAFF.

In regard to this clone: The junction and the germline gene differ at one end; a read error may be behind it. The V gene is TRBV29-1, the J gene TRBJ1-2, with D maybe TRBD1 (5 bases). Germline CDR1 is SQVTM and CDR2 is ANQGSEA. The CDR3 is 13 residues long. The CDR3 loop is CSVKDSLLYGYTF. In DNA form, the CDR3 reads TGCAGCGTTAAAGACAGTTTACTCTATGGCTACACCTTC.

This chain connects TRBV15 to TRBJ2-1; TRBD2 matches at 13 bases. The CDR3 has 14 residues. J lost 10 bases, V lost 9 bases, and 9 bases had no gene match. The germline gives CDR1 LNHNV, CDR2 YYDKDF (reference sequence). The CDR3 bases are TGTGCCACTCAAGGGACTAGCGGGACCTGGGAGCAGTTCTTC. Residues: CATQGTSGTWEQFF.

CDR3 amino acids: CATSPPGKRADTQYF. The CDR3 DNA is TGTGCCACCTCCCCACCCGGGAAACGCGCAGATACGCAGTATTTT. The rearrangement joins TRBV15 to TRBJ2-3; a possible D gene is TRBD2 (5 bases). This CDR3 comprises 15 residues. V was trimmed by 8 bases and J by 4 bases, leaving 19 bases between them. Germline loops: CDR1 LNHNV, CDR2 YYDKDF (reference sequence). Full variable domain (missing parts from reference TRBV15 and TRBJ2-3): DAMVIQNPRYQVTQFGKPVTLSCSQTLNHNVMYWYQQKSSQAPKLLFHYYDKDFNNEADTPDNFQSRRPNTSFCFLDIRSPGLGDTAMYLCATSPPGKRADTQYFGPGTRLTVL.